Given below is one T cell receptor (beta chain) in context. The germline CDR1 and CDR2 sequences are MDHEN and SYDVKM. V was shortened by 0 bases and J by 4 bases, with 10 bases between the two germline ends. The CDR3 runs to 14 residues. These data originate in a study of blood T cell repertoires in COVID-19. Study context: COVID-19 samples collected from the United States, Italy and Spain covered acute and convalescent phases. Sources were T cells, B-cell-depleted T cells, or PBMCs; the material itself was cDNA or gDNA.

The data were produced by immunoSEQ multiplex PCR, yet TCRdb's version contains in-frame clones alone and is incomplete. The table lists about 21,000 clones, over 60% of them singletons. The chain combines TRBV28 with TRBJ2-7; no clear D. The source of this sequence is a man aged 60 to 75 with active COVID-19. Material for sequencing was peripheral blood. The CDR3 DNA reads as TGTGCCAGCAGTTTATGGGCACAACTATACGAGCAGTACTTC. Its translation is CASSLWAQLYEQYF.